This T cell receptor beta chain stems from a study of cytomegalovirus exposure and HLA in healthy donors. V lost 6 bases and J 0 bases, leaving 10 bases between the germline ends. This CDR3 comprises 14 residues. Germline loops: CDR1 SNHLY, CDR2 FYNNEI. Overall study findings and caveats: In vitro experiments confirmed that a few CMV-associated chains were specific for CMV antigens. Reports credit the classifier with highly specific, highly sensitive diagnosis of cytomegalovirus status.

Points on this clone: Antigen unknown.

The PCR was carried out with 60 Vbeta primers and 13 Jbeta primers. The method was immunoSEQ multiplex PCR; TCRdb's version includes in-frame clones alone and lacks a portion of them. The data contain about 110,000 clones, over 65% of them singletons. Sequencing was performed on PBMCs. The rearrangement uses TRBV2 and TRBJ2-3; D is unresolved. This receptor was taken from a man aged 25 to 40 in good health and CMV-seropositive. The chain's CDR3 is CASSADTSTDTQYF. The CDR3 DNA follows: TGTGCCAGCAGCGCTGACACGAGCACAGATACGCAGTATTTT.